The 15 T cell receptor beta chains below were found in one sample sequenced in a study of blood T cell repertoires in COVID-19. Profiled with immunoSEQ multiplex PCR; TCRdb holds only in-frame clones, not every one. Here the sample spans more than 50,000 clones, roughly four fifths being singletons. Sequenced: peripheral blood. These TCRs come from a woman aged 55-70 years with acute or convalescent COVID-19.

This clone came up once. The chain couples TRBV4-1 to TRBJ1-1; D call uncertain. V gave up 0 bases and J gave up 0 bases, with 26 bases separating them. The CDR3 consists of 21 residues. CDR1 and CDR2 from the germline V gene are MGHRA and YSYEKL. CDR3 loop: CASSQDASSRSSPPMNTEAFF. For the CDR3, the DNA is TGCGCCAGCAGCCAAGATGCCTCGTCCCGGTCTTCACCCCCCATGAACACTGAAGCTTTCTTT.

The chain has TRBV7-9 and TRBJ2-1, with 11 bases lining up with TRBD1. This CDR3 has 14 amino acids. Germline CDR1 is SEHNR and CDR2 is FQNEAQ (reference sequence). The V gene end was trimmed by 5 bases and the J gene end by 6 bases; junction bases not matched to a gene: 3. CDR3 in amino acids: CASSPGTGGNEQFF. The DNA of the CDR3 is TGTGCCAGCAGCCCCGGGACAGGGGGCAATGAGCAGTTCTTC. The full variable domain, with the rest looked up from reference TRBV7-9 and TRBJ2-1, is DTGVSQNPRHKITKRGQNVTFRCDPISEHNRLYWYRQTLGQGPEFLTYFQNEAQLEKSRLLSDRFSAERPKGSFSTLEIQRTEQGDSAMYLCASSPGTGGNEQFFGPGTRLTVL.

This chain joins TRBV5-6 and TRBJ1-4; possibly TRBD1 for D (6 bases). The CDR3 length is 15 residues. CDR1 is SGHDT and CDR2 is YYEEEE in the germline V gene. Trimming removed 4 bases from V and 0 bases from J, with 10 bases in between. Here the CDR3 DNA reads TGTGCCAGCAGCCTAGGACAGACAACTAATGAAAAACTGTTTTTT. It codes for CASSLGQTTNEKLFF.

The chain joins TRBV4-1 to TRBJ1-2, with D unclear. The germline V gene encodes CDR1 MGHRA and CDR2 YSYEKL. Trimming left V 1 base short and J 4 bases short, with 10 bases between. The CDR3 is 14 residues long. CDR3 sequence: CASSQVDSSYGYTF. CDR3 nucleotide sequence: TGCGCCAGCAGCCAAGTGGACTCCAGCTATGGCTACACCTTC.

The CDR3 loop is CSVSTGLNSPLHF. The DNA for the CDR3 is TGCAGCGTTTCCACAGGGTTAAATTCACCCCTCCACTTT. This chain connects TRBV29-1 to TRBJ1-6, with a tentative D call TRBD1 (6 bases). V gave up 5 bases and J gave up 7 bases, with 12 bases separating them. The CDR3 extends over 13 amino acids. Germline V gene lookup returns CDR1 SQVTM and CDR2 ANQGSEA.

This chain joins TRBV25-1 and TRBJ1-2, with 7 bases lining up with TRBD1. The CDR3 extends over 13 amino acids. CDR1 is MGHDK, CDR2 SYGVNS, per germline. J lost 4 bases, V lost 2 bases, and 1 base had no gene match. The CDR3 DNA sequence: TGTGCCAGCAGTGAAGGACAGGTCTATGGCTACACCTTC. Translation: CASSEGQVYGYTF.

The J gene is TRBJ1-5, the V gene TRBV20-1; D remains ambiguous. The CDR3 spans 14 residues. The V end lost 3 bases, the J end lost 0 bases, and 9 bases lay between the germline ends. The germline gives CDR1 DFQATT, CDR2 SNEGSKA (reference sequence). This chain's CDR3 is CSASTEYSNQPQHF. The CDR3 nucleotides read TGCAGTGCTAGTACGGAGTATAGCAATCAGCCCCAGCATTTT.

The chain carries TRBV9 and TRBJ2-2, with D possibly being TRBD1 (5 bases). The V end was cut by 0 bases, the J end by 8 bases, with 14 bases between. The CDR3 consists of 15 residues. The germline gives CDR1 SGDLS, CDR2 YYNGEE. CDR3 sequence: CASSVDAGRFGELFF. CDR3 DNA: TGTGCCAGCAGCGTAGATGCAGGGCGGTTTGGGGAGCTGTTTTTT.

The CDR3 nucleotides read TGTGCCAGCAGCCACGGGACCGGGGAGCTGTTTTTT. Its protein is CASSHGTGELFF. The chain couples TRBV3-1 (or the pseudogene TRBV3-2) to TRBJ2-2; D gene ambiguous. V was trimmed by 3 bases and J by 5 bases, leaving 4 bases between them. The V gene's germline CDR1 is LGHDT and CDR2 YNNKEL (reference sequence). The CDR3 extends over 12 amino acids.

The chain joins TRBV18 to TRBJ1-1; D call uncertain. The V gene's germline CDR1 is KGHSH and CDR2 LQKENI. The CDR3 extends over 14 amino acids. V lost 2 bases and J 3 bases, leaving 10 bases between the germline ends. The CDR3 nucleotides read TGTGCCAGCTCACCAACTAGAGAGGACACTGAAGCTTTCTTT. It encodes CASSPTREDTEAFF.

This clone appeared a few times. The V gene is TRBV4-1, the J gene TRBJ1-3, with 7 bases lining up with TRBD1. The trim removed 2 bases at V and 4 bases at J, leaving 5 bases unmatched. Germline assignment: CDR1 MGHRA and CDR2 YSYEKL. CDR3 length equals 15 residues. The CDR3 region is CASSQQTGRGNTIYF. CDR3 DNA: TGCGCCAGCAGCCAACAGACAGGGAGAGGAAACACCATATATTTT.

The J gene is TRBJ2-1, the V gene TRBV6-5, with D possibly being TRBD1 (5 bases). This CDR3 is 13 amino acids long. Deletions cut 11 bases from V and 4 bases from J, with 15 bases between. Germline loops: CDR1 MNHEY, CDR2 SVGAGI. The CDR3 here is CAEGEPVYNEQFF. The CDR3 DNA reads TGTGCCGAAGGGGAACCAGTTTACAATGAGCAGTTCTTC.

CDR3 loop: CASSSGVLLEPQHF. CDR3 DNA sequence: TGTGCCAGTAGCTCCGGAGTTCTCCTCGAGCCCCAGCATTTT. V gene TRBV19 combines with J gene TRBJ1-5; D not certain. The germline CDR1 and CDR2 sequences are LNHDA and SQIVND (reference sequence). Trimming took off 6 bases at V and 8 bases at J, with 17 bases between the two ends. This CDR3 spans 14 amino acids.

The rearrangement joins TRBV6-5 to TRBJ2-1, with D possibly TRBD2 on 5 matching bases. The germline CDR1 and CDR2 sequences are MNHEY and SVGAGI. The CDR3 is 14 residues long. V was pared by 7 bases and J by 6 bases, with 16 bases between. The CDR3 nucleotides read TGTGCCAGCACGACGGGGTGGGGAAGCAATGAGCAGTTCTTC. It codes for CASTTGWGSNEQFF.

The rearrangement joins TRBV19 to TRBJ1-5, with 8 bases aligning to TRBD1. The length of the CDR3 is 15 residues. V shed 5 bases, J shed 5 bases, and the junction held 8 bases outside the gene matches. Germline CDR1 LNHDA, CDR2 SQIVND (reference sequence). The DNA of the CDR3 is TGTGCCAGTAGTCCTAGACAGGGGACATATCAGCCCCAGCATTTT. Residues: CASSPRQGTYQPQHF. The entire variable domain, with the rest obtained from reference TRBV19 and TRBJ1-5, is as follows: DGGITQSPKYLFRKEGQNVTLSCEQNLNHDAMYWYRQDPGQGLRLIYYSQIVNDFQKGDIAEGYSVSREKKESFPLTVTSAQKNPTAFYLCASSPRQGTYQPQHFGDGTRLSIL.